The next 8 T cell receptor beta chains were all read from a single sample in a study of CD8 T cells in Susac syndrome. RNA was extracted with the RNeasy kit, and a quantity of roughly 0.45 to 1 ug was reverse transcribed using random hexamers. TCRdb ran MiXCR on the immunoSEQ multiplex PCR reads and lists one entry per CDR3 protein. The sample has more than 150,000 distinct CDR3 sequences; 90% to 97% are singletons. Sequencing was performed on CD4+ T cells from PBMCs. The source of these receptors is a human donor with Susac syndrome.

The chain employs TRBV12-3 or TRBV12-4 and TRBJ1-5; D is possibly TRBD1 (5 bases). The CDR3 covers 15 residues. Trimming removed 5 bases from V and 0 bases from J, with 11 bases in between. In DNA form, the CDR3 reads TGTGCCAGCAGTCCCGACAGCTATAGCAATCAGCCCCAGCATTTT. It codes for CASSPDSYSNQPQHF.

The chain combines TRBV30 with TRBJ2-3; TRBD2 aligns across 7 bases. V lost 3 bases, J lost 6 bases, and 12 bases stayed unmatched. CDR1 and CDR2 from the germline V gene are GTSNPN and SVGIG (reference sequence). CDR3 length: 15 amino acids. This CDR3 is CAWSPLFGGGDTQYF. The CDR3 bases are TGTGCCTGGAGCCCCTTGTTTGGCGGGGGTGATACGCAGTATTTT.

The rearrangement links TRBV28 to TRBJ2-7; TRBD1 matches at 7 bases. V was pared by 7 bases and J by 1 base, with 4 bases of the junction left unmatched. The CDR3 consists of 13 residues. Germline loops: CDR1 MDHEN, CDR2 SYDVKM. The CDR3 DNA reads TGTGCCAGCATCGCAGGGGGATCCTACGAGCAGTACTTC. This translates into CASIAGGSYEQYF.

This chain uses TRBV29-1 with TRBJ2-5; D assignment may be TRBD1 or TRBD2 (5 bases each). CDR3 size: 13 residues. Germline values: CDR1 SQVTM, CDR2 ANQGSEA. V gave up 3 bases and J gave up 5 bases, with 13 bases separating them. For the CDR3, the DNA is TGCAGCGTTGATCGGGGCAGTGGGGAGACCCAGTACTTC. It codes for CSVDRGSGETQYF.

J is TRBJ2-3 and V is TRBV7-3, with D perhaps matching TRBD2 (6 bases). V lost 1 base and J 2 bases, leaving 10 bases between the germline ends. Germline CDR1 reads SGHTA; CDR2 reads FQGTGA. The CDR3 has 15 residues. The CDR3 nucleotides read TGTGCCAGCAGCTTAAATGGGGGACTCACAGATACGCAGTATTTT. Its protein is CASSLNGGLTDTQYF. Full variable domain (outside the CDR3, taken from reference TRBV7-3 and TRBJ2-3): GAGVSQTPSNKVTEKGKYVELRCDPISGHTALYWYRQSLGQGPEFLIYFQGTGAADDSGLPNDRFFAVRPEGSVSTLKIQRTERGDSAVYLCASSLNGGLTDTQYFGPGTRLTVL.

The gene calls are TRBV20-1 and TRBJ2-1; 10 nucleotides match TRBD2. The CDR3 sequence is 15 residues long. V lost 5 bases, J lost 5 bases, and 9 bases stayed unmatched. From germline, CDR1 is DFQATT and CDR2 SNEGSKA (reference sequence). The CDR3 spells CSAQSGGAANNEQFF. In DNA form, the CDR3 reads TGCAGTGCTCAAAGCGGGGGGGCCGCCAACAATGAGCAGTTCTTC.

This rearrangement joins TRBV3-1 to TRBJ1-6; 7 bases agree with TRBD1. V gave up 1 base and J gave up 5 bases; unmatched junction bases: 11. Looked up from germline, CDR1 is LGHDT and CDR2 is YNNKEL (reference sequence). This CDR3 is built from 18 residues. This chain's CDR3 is CASSQVRVLGQNNSPLHF. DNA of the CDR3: TGTGCCAGCAGCCAAGTACGTGTTTTGGGACAGAATAATTCACCCCTCCACTTT.

The CDR3 sequence: CAPCGGKEDTGELFF. CDR3 bases: TGTGCCCCCTGCGGGGGGAAGGAGGACACCGGGGAGCTGTTTTTT. The chain recombines TRBV24-1 with TRBJ2-2, with 8 bases fitting TRBD2. The germline V gene encodes CDR1 KGHDR and CDR2 SFDVKD. V was clipped by 12 bases and J by 3 bases; unmatched bases: 11. The CDR3 is 15 amino acids.